The 15 T cell receptor beta chains listed next were all sequenced from one sample in a study of immune heterogeneity within non-small cell lung tumors. At 600 ng per sample, bulk tumor genomic DNA provided the template. Several far-apart biopsies were taken per primary tumor during surgery. Samples came from untreated patients having curative surgery for newly diagnosed non-small cell lung cancer. The TCR beta CDR3 region underwent multiplex PCR amplification with 32 V and 13 J primers. TCRdb analysed the multiplex PCR reads with MiXCR anew, one entry per CDR3 protein. The table includes 15,000 or so distinct CDR3 sequences, less than 35% detected once. Sample: lung tumor tissue. The receptors were gathered from a man aged 40-49 years with non-small cell lung cancer.

Turning to this clonotype: Being one base from a much bigger clone, this may be a read error. The J gene is TRBJ2-1, the V gene TRBV6-5; tentative D call: TRBD2 (5 bases). The V gene lost 0 bases and the J gene lost 9 bases, with 12 bases spanning the gap. Looked up from germline, CDR1 is MNHEY and CDR2 is SVGAGI. The CDR3 consists of 14 residues. CDR3 bases: TGTGCCAGCAGTTACTCGGACTCCTCCGGTGAGCAGTTCTTC. This sequence encodes CASSYSDSSGEQFF.

The chain couples TRBV5-8 to TRBJ2-6; D is tentatively TRBD1 or TRBD2 (5 bases each). Trimming took off 0 bases at V and 4 bases at J, with 8 bases between the two ends. This CDR3 has 15 residues. Per the germline V gene, CDR1 is SGHTS and CDR2 is YDEGEE. The CDR3 reads CASSLGGTGANVLTF. The CDR3 DNA reads as TGTGCCAGCAGCTTGGGAGGGACCGGGGCCAACGTCCTGACTTTC.

In this sample, this clonotype is medium-sized. The chain employs TRBV11-2 and TRBJ2-7; 9 bases are a match to TRBD2. Trimming at V came to 1 base and at J to 2 bases, leaving 3 bases not matched to a gene. The CDR3 sequence is 15 residues long. Per the germline V gene, CDR1 is SGHAT and CDR2 is FQNNGV. CDR3 region: CASSLGLAATYEQYF. CDR3 nucleotide sequence: TGTGCCAGCAGCTTAGGACTAGCGGCAACCTACGAGCAGTACTTC.

By share, this clonotype ranks as medium-sized. This chain joins TRBV11-2 and TRBJ2-5; TRBD2 aligns across 7 bases. The CDR3 has 13 residues. Losses at the gene ends were 3 bases for V and 5 bases for J; bases not matched to a gene: 3. Per germline, CDR1 SGHAT and CDR2 FQNNGV. CDR3 coding DNA: TGTGCCAGCAGCTTGGGACTAAAGGAGACCCAGTACTTC. Encoded protein: CASSLGLKETQYF.

Notes on this clonotype: It may be a read error: a sequence one base away is much more abundant. The chain carries TRBV6-1 and TRBJ2-1; 8 bases line up with TRBD2. The germline CDR1 and CDR2 sequences are MNHNS and SASEGT. V lost 6 bases and J lost 5; bases outside the gene matches: 3. There are 13 residues in the CDR3. CDR3 protein: CASRTSENNEQFF. CDR3 coding DNA: TGTGCCAGCAGGACTAGCGAAAACAATGAGCAGTTCTTC.

This clonotype was recorded at least ten times. J is TRBJ1-6 and V is TRBV30; a possible D gene is TRBD1 (5 bases). Germline V lookup: CDR1 GTSNPN, CDR2 SVGIG (reference sequence). The V gene lost 8 bases and the J gene lost 11 bases, with 19 bases spanning the gap. The CDR3 runs 13 residues. The DNA for the CDR3 is TGTGCCCAGCAGGACGGGGCTCCGGCACCCCTCCACTTT. It is translated as CAQQDGAPAPLHF.

In this sample, this clonotype turned up many times. The chain combines TRBV7-2 with TRBJ2-7; D unclear. The CDR3 sequence is 15 residues long. V was pared by 1 base and J by 3 bases, with 13 bases between. Germline-derived CDR1 and CDR2 are SGHTA and FQGNSA. The CDR3 here is CASSLGVSTGYEQYF. The DNA of the CDR3 is TGTGCCAGCAGCTTAGGGGTTAGCACGGGCTACGAGCAGTACTTC. The full variable domain, in which reference TRBV7-2 and TRBJ2-7 provide the parts outside the CDR3, is GAGVSQSPSNKVTEKGKDVELRCDPISGHTALYWYRQSLGQGLEFLIYFQGNSAPDKSGLPSDRFSAERTGGSVSTLTIQRTQQEDSAVYLCASSLGVSTGYEQYFGPGTRLTVT.

Of note for this clonotype: A much bigger clone sits one base away, suggesting this may be a read error. This sequence joins TRBV7-9 and TRBJ2-7; 11 positions agree with TRBD2. CDR3 size: 15 residues. The germline CDR1 and CDR2 sequences are SEHNR and FQNEAQ (reference sequence). The CDR3 coding sequence is TGTGCCATCAGCTGGGGACTAGCGGTCTCCTACGAGCAGTACTTC. It is translated as CAISWGLAVSYEQYF.

This clonotype was recorded a few times. The chain links TRBV11-3 to TRBJ1-1; a weak D match, TRBD1 (6 bases). The ends were cut back, 4 bases at V and 1 base at J, with 16 bases in the middle. Per the germline V gene, CDR1 is SGHNT and CDR2 is YENEEA. This CDR3 contains 16 residues. In DNA, the CDR3 is TGTGCCAGCAGCTCCCTCGGGGTAGGGGGGAACACTGAAGCTTTCTTT. As protein: CASSSLGVGGNTEAFF.

By its share, this clonotype is medium-sized. The V and J genes are TRBV20-1 and TRBJ1-2, with TRBD1 as a possible D gene (6 bases). V lost 3 bases and J lost 8, with 16 bases in between. The CDR3 spans 13 residues. The germline V gene encodes CDR1 DFQATT and CDR2 SNEGSKA (reference sequence). CDR3 nucleotide sequence: TGCAGTGCTAGCGACAGGTCGATACGGGGCTACACCTTC. It yields the protein CSASDRSIRGYTF.

This clonotype was recorded at least ten times. The chain uses TRBV20-1 and TRBJ1-6; TRBD1 aligns across 8 bases. J lost 10 bases, V lost 3 bases, and 5 bases had no gene match. The CDR3 runs 13 residues. Germline CDR1 and CDR2: DFQATT and SNEGSKA (reference sequence). Here the CDR3 DNA reads TGCAGTGCTAGGGACAGGGAAAGCTCACCCCTCCACTTT. Amino acid sequence: CSARDRESSPLHF.

In this sample, this clonotype turned up a few times. The rearrangement links TRBV7-9 to TRBJ1-1; a weak D match, TRBD1 (6 bases). CDR1 is SEHNR, CDR2 FQNEAQ, per germline (reference sequence). CDR3 length: 14 residues. V was shortened by 6 bases and J by 0 bases, with 11 bases between the two germline ends. CDR3 sequence reads: CASRGGQLNTEAFF. The CDR3 DNA reads as TGTGCCAGCAGGGGTGGACAGCTGAACACTGAAGCTTTCTTT.

As for this clonotype: A much more abundant neighbour one base away suggests this may be a read error. The chain carries TRBV7-8 and TRBJ2-7; TRBD2 might be the D (6 bases). Germline CDR1 is SGHVS and CDR2 is FQNEAQ. The length of the CDR3 is 12 residues. CDR3 in DNA: TGTGTCAGCAGCTCGGGACTCGTTGAGCAGTACTTC. It is translated as CVSSSGLVEQYF.

Details on this clonotype: A much larger clone differs from this one at a single base, so this may be a read error. The CDR3 nucleotides are TGTGCCAGCACCCACCGGAGCGAGCTTGCCTACGAGCAGTACTTC. This codes for CASTHRSELAYEQYF. The V gene is TRBV6-1, the J gene TRBJ2-7; D gene unclear. CDR1 and CDR2 from the germline V gene are MNHNS and SASEGT. The V gene lost 7 bases and the J gene lost 2 bases, with 18 bases spanning the gap. This CDR3 comprises 15 residues.

This clonotype is medium-sized by share. The genes are TRBV30 and TRBJ1-5, with D unclear. From germline, CDR1 is GTSNPN and CDR2 SVGIG (reference sequence). Trimming shortened V by 0 bases and J by 11 bases, and 17 bases separated the two germline ends. This CDR3 is built from 14 residues. The CDR3 DNA reads TGTGCCTGGAGTGTAAGGTCCCAGCCACAGACCCAGCATTTT. Protein sequence: CAWSVRSQPQTQHF.